A selection of T cell receptor beta chains follows, all from one sample in a study of CD8+CD57+ T cells in acquired aplastic anemia. TCRdb reprocessed the reads with MiXCR, giving one entry per CDR3 protein. The table shows some 150,000 distinct CDR3 sequences, with less than 60% occurring only once. Specimen: sorted CD4+, CD8+, or CD8+CD57+ T cells (not recorded which) from PBMCs. The receptor set was obtained from a human donor with aplastic anemia. Each CDR3 is given with its conserved first and last residue.

CDR3 protein	V gene
CASSKGQQNEKLFF	TRBV5-1
CASSVVAYTDTQYF	TRBV9
CSASAPGVRDYGYTF	TRBV20-1
CSAGTGGARQPQHF	TRBV20-1
CATSPQRAGGIDTQYF	TRBV15
CASSLGSGGPQGQYF	TRBV27
CASNGGQTNTGGF	TRBV28
CASSLTKSYEQYF	TRBV7-3
CASSLRRGASQPQHF	TRBV5-8
CASSQQVRTEAFF	TRBV19
CASSPRQGGTQNSPLHF	TRBV6-1
CASRSRTGTYEQYF	TRBV5-1
CASSDWGGQETQYF	TRBV2
CASSIDGTGETEAFF	TRBV5-1
CASSPDSPYEQYF	TRBV18
CASSLAIGRGGVETQYF	TRBV5-4
CASRPTGSSYEQYF	TRBV7-6
CASSEALATVGYTF	TRBV2
CASSSRQTDFEQYF	TRBV5-1
CASSRTSVGELFF	TRBV7-6
CSASRRGDNTGELFF	TRBV20-1
CASSYRDLNTEAFF	TRBV6-6
CSAIGLASTLSREQYF	TRBV20-1
CSLVQGAYEQYF	TRBV29-1
CSVEVGTAYGYTF	TRBV29-1
CSVPFGTEAFF	TRBV29-1
CASSLERTNEQFF	TRBV7-2
CASSIRQGTHNEQFF	TRBV19
CASSLGGLPGYEQYF	TRBV11-1
CASSVGLAGVRSYEQYF	TRBV2
CASSQPTGRLNEQFF	TRBV4-1
CATSEPSGYTGELFF	TRBV24-1
CSARMAKSGTEAFF	TRBV20-1
CASSVQGINTGELFF	TRBV9
CASSELRSGSEQFF	TRBV2
CASSAQVNTEAFF	TRBV2
CASSLVQGYEAFF	TRBV12-3/TRBV12-4
CATSFGLAGPTSYEQYF	TRBV15
CATSDLGSEQYF	TRBV24-1
CASSLADPWEGNGYTF	TRBV5-1
CASSSTGAFYGYTF	TRBV19
CASSTPSYEQYF	TRBV7-2
CASSRGDLNGYTF	TRBV5-4
CASSTSGRAYEQYF	TRBV7-2
CASSLAGTPAEKLFF	TRBV5-1
CASSLEGGGFNNEQFF	TRBV12-3/TRBV12-4
CSARGSGGRTSYNEQFF	TRBV20-1
CASGSGLNTQYF	TRBV2
CSVEISGHSRGYTF	TRBV29-1
CASSQPFGLAGGRLLTGELFF	TRBV14
CASSYLQSFLSPLHF	TRBV6-5
CASSWGPLRTEAFF	TRBV6-5
CASSRPGSYEQYF	TRBV19
CASSSTRTGFSYEQYF	TRBV7-9
CASSLGDHNTEAFF	TRBV5-1